This TCR beta chain was recovered during a study of identical twins. Study-level results: Invariant MAIT and iNKT cells may have partly biased zero-insertion analyses. Shared out-of-frame alpha sequences (those common to twins) showed excess low generation probability. Beta out-of-frame sequences displayed a weaker excess of sharing between twins. A cross-sectional statistical analysis, not follow-up of the same donors, supported the conclusions.

TCRdb reprocessed the 5' RACE reads via MiXCR and lists one record per CDR3 protein. The sample has 1.5 million to 2 million distinct CDR3 sequences; about 32% are singletons. On this clonotype: The antigen is not known.

The CDR3 has 15 residues. CDR1 and CDR2 from the germline V gene are SEHNR and FQNEAQ (reference sequence). V shed 4 bases and J shed 0 bases, with 13 bases lying between them. This sequence originates from a newborn girl in good health. The J gene is TRBJ2-7, the V gene TRBV7-9, with D perhaps being TRBD1 or TRBD2 (5 bases each). Sample: cord blood. The CDR3 DNA sequence: TGTGCCAGCAGCTCCACCAGGGAGTTCTCCTACGAGCAGTACTTC. Residues: CASSSTREFSYEQYF.